Detailed here is one T cell receptor (beta chain). What it binds is not known. The sample belongs to a study of blood T cells in healthy people across ages. Study-wide results and limits: Long-lived and aged donors differed, with more naive CD4+ cells and higher diversity in the long-lived.

Then a second PCR, running roughly 7 to 11 cycles, was carried out with a sample-barcoded 5' primer and a J-beta primer mix. TCRdb reprocessed the 5' RACE reads with MiXCR, giving one entry per CDR3 protein. The table has about 930,000 distinct CDR3 sequences, roughly 28% seen once; the top ten hold about a tenth. The same specimen was also included in a second study, on T cells of mothers and their children. Per that paper: Material was donated by three healthy Caucasian mothers and their six children.

The origin of this receptor is a woman aged 35 to 49 in good health. The specimen sequenced was blood.

CDR3 in DNA: TGCGCCAGCAGCCCCCCAAGGTCTTTTAACTATGGCTACACCTTC. Translating it yields CASSPPRSFNYGYTF. The gene calls are TRBV4-3 and TRBJ1-2, with D unresolved. Germline CDR1 LGHNA, CDR2 YSLEER. The germline V and J ends were trimmed by 4 bases and 1 base, with 13 bases remaining between them. This CDR3 has 15 residues.